These T cell receptor beta chains were read from a single sample in a study of blood T cell repertoires in COVID-19. Profiling relied on immunoSEQ multiplex PCR, and the TCRdb table lists in-frame clones only, not all of them. The sample carries hundreds of thousands of clones, roughly 80% recorded once. The sample was PBMCs or T cells enriched from blood (not recorded which). These receptors all stem from a woman in her fifties or sixties who had been exposed to COVID-19. Both conserved end residues are part of each CDR3. Clone sizes are given selectively: once, few, many, or a class where the clone is expanded.

V,size,J,CDR3
TRBV19,.,TRBJ1-1,CASSDSRGNTEAFF
TRBV7-9,.,TRBJ1-1,CASSMTVNTEAFF
TRBV4-3,.,TRBJ1-2,CASSQDAWGEPGGYTF
TRBV5-8,.,TRBJ2-5,CATQTNIGGETQYF
TRBV5-6,.,TRBJ1-1,CASSPTDSNTEAFF
TRBV5-1,.,TRBJ2-7,CASSKTASSYEQYF
TRBV4-2,few,TRBJ2-3,CASSQDPTGGGPDTQYF
TRBV27,few,TRBJ2-1,CASSSTGIISYNEQFF
TRBV10-2,once,TRBJ1-1,CASSEIMNTEAFF
TRBV7-2,.,TRBJ2-5,CASSLRAGVQETQYF
TRBV4-2,.,TRBJ2-1,CASSQEAGGVYNEQFF
TRBV28,.,TRBJ1-6,CASSFLTGSPLHF
TRBV4-3,.,TRBJ1-1,CASSRSDRAGTEAFF
TRBV19,.,TRBJ2-3,CASSTGQDTDTQYF
TRBV2,.,TRBJ1-2,CASSEAGQGGYTF
TRBV6-2/TRBV6-3,.,TRBJ1-5,CASSWGVNQPQHF
TRBV7-2,.,TRBJ2-5,CASSLRLADTQETQYF
TRBV5-1,.,TRBJ1-4,CASSSWPRSEKLFF
TRBV28,.,TRBJ1-1,CASSWTGGTEAFF
TRBV14,.,TRBJ2-7,CASSTGYEQYF
TRBV5-1,.,TRBJ1-5,CASSFSHRQVYSNQPQHF
TRBV10-3,.,TRBJ2-2,CAISESPIPAGTGELFF
TRBV2,.,TRBJ2-3,CASSEGDFSSTDTQYF
TRBV6-2/TRBV6-3,.,TRBJ1-2,CASSYGDSFNYGYTF
TRBV6-5,.,TRBJ1-1,CASSYPPGQTNTEAFF
TRBV21-1,.,TRBJ2-5,CASSKLVEVWETQYF
TRBV5-4,.,TRBJ1-5,CASSAGRDSNQPQHF
TRBV14,.,TRBJ1-2,CASSQAGKRVYGYTF
TRBV5-1,.,TRBJ2-1,CASSLAGTSVNEQFF
TRBV5-4,.,TRBJ2-1,CASSLAGGPGWEQFF
TRBV28,once,TRBJ2-1,CASSLGLAGGGNEQFF
TRBV12-5,.,TRBJ1-1,CASGLVTTVMNTEAFF
TRBV5-1,.,TRBJ1-1,CASSLAGNTEAFF
TRBV10-1,.,TRBJ1-6,CASNYDSSLNSPLHF
TRBV19,.,TRBJ2-5,CASSRRQLQEPQYF
TRBV7-8,.,TRBJ1-5,CASSFVSGGSANQPQHF
TRBV10-3,.,TRBJ1-3,CAISESGGTGNTIYF
TRBV5-1,.,TRBJ1-3,CASSLGLGNTIYF
TRBV15,.,TRBJ2-7,CATSRLRNEQYF
TRBV29-1,.,TRBJ1-1,CSAKILGYTEAFF
TRBV28,.,TRBJ1-1,CASSFLLGGQNEAFF
TRBV27,.,TRBJ2-1,CASSRILDRADEQFF
TRBV28,.,TRBJ1-4,CASPLSYRGGKKLFF
TRBV27,.,TRBJ1-6,CASSRRVPGQGQSPLHF
TRBV6-4,.,TRBJ2-3,CASSDSGLVADTQYF
TRBV9,.,TRBJ1-2,CASSIQGSSLVGYTF
TRBV6-5,.,TRBJ1-2,CASRGTGTAAYGYTF
TRBV5-1,once,TRBJ1-2,CASSLPAGEGYGYTF
TRBV7-3,.,TRBJ2-3,CASSLAGGLPDTQYF
TRBV19,.,TRBJ1-6,CASSPQQGYGNSPLHF
TRBV2,.,TRBJ1-2,CASRDTGLERGYTF
TRBV5-1,once,TRBJ1-1,CASSPSGPMNTEAFF
TRBV19,few,TRBJ1-2,CASSMSIGAVNYGYTF
TRBV14,.,TRBJ2-3,CASSARLAASTDTQYF
TRBV15,.,TRBJ1-4,CATSRDHPQGFREKLFF